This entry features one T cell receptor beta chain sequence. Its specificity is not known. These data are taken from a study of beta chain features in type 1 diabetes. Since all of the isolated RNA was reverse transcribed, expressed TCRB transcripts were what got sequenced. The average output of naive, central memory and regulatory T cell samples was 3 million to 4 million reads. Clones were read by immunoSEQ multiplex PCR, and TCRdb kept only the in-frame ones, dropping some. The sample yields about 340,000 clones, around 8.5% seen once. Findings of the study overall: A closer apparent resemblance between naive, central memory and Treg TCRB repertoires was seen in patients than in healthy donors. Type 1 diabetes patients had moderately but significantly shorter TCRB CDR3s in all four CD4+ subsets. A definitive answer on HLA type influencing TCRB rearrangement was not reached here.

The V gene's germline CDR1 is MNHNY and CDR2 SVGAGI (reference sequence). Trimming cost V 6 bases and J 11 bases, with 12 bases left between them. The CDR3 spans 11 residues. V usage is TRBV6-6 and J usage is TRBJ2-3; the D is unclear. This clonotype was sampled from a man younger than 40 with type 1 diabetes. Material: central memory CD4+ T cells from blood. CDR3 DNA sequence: TGTGCCAGCAGCTCTAGACTGAGGCAGTATTTT. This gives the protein CASSSRLRQYF.